Below are 14 T cell receptor beta chains sequenced from a single sample in a study of blood T cell repertoires in COVID-19. TCRdb keeps only in-frame clones here, not all; method: immunoSEQ multiplex PCR. Among 100,000 to 150,000 clones listed, more than 70% were seen once. The sequenced sample consisted of peripheral blood. These receptors were taken from a woman older than 75 with acute or convalescent COVID-19.

The genes are TRBV19 and TRBJ2-1, with a tentative D call TRBD2 (6 bases). This CDR3 has 14 amino acids. Trimming took off 6 bases at V and 2 bases at J, with 11 bases between the two ends. Germline V gene data show CDR1 as LNHDA and CDR2 as SQIVND (reference sequence). The CDR3 DNA reads as TGTGCCAGTAGGGGCGGGATTACCTACAATGAGCAGTTCTTC. Protein: CASRGGITYNEQFF.

The chain employs TRBV19 and TRBJ1-4; D is perhaps TRBD1 (6 bases). Per germline, CDR1 LNHDA and CDR2 SQIVND (reference sequence). The CDR3 totals 15 residues. Trimming cost V 5 bases and J 3 bases, with 13 bases left between them. The CDR3: CASSLYDRSNEKLFF. In nucleotides, the CDR3 is TGTGCCAGTAGTCTCTACGACAGGTCTAATGAAAAACTGTTTTTT. The complete variable domain, with remaining parts taken from reference TRBV19 and TRBJ1-4, reads DGGITQSPKYLFRKEGQNVTLSCEQNLNHDAMYWYRQDPGQGLRLIYYSQIVNDFQKGDIAEGYSVSREKKESFPLTVTSAQKNPTAFYLCASSLYDRSNEKLFFGSGTQLSVL.

For this clone: The sample has other DNA sequences that encode this CDR3 too. The V call is TRBV5-1, the J call TRBJ2-1, with D maybe TRBD2 (6 bases). This CDR3 is built from 13 residues. V lost 0 bases, J lost 7 bases, and 8 bases lay in between. CDR1 SGHRS and CDR2 YFSETQ come from the germline V gene. CDR3 in amino acids: CASSLGLVNEQFF. The CDR3 bases are TGCGCCAGCAGCTTGGGACTAGTTAATGAGCAGTTCTTC.

This clone showed up just once. The chain is built from TRBV19 and TRBJ2-5, with unresolved D. CDR1 LNHDA and CDR2 SQIVND come from the germline V gene (reference sequence). V was trimmed by 6 bases and J by 4 bases, leaving 6 bases between them. This CDR3 contains 11 residues. CDR3 loop: CASSGAETQYF. In nucleotides, the CDR3 is TGTGCCAGTAGCGGTGCAGAGACCCAGTACTTC.

The V gene is TRBV7-3, the J gene TRBJ2-3; TRBD2 agrees at 16 bases. This CDR3 has 16 amino acids. Trimming took 4 bases from V and 5 from J; bases not matched to a gene: 3. Germline V lookup: CDR1 SGHTA, CDR2 FQGTGA. This chain's CDR3 is CASSWGLAGGRDTQYF. CDR3 in DNA: TGTGCCAGCAGCTGGGGACTAGCGGGGGGGAGAGATACGCAGTATTTT.

This rearrangement joins TRBV2 to TRBJ2-3; 8 bases are shared with TRBD2. Germline CDR1 is SNHLY and CDR2 is FYNNEI. J was trimmed by 4 bases and V by 4 bases; bases with no gene match: 7. This CDR3 spans 15 amino acids. In DNA form, the CDR3 reads TGTGCCAGCAGTGCGTCTAGCGGGTCGGCAGATACGCAGTATTTT. It is translated as CASSASSGSADTQYF.

Turning to this clone: Mismatch with germline at one junction end may stem from a read error. The V gene is TRBV4-3, the J gene TRBJ2-2, with TRBD2 matching 9 bases. There are 16 residues in the CDR3. Germline V gene sequence: CDR1 LGHNA, CDR2 YSLEER. CDR3 DNA sequence: TGCGCCCGCAGCCCAGGCGGGGGGGCGGGCACCGGGGAGCTGTTTTTT. This translates into CARSPGGGAGTGELFF.

The chain has TRBV7-6 and TRBJ2-2; D is perhaps TRBD1 (5 bases). The length of the CDR3 is 17 residues. Trimming took 3 bases from V and 0 from J, leaving 14 bases between them. CDR1 is SGHVS and CDR2 is FNYEAQ in the germline V gene. The CDR3 loop is CASSFSLTGPNTGELFF. In DNA, the CDR3 is TGTGCCAGCAGCTTCTCCTTAACAGGTCCGAACACCGGGGAGCTGTTTTTT.

The chain is built from TRBV15 and TRBJ1-4, with 7 bases identical to TRBD1. Germline values: CDR1 LNHNV, CDR2 YYDKDF (reference sequence). This CDR3 spans 17 amino acids. V lost 1 base, J lost 10 bases, and 15 bases stayed unmatched. The CDR3 spells CATSRVLTGRTERKLFF. For the CDR3, the DNA is TGTGCCACCAGCAGAGTTCTGACAGGGCGGACGGAGAGAAAACTGTTTTTT.

This clone was counted once. The rearrangement uses TRBV4-3 and TRBJ1-3; D might be TRBD1 (5 bases). The CDR3 contains 15 residues. With 0 bases removed from V and 3 bases from J, the gap between germline ends came to 9 bases. Germline lookup yields CDR1 LGHNA and CDR2 YSLEER. The CDR3 protein is CASSQEWGVGNTIYF. The DNA for the CDR3 is TGCGCCAGCAGCCAAGAGTGGGGGGTTGGAAACACCATATATTTT.

This clone appeared once. The CDR3 region has the DNA TGCGCCAGCAGCTTGCAACAGGGGAAGTCACCCCTCCACTTT. Translated, it gives CASSLQQGKSPLHF. The V gene is TRBV5-1, the J gene TRBJ1-6, with 7 bases that match TRBD1. Germline trimming cut 1 base from V and 10 bases from J; bases unmatched to any gene: 5. The CDR3 runs to 14 residues. Germline values: CDR1 SGHRS, CDR2 YFSETQ.

The chain is built from TRBV9 and TRBJ2-5; 8 bases fit TRBD1. With 4 bases clipped from V and 5 bases from J, the junction kept 7 bases outside the gene matches. Germline values: CDR1 SGDLS, CDR2 YYNGEE. The CDR3 loop spans 14 amino acids. The CDR3 protein is CASSPGQGRETQYF. CDR3 DNA sequence: TGTGCCAGCAGCCCAGGACAGGGACGGGAGACCCAGTACTTC.

This chain links TRBV28 with TRBJ2-7; the match to TRBD1 covers 10 bases. Germline V gene sequence: CDR1 MDHEN, CDR2 SYDVKM. CDR3 size: 16 residues. J was trimmed by 4 bases and V by 5 bases; bases with no gene match: 11. CDR3 in amino acids: CASSTPAGTGAYEQYF. The CDR3, as DNA: TGTGCCAGCAGTACACCTGCCGGGACAGGGGCTTACGAGCAGTACTTC. Using reference TRBV28 and TRBJ2-7 for the parts outside the CDR3, the full variable domain is DVKVTQSSRYLVKRTGEKVFLECVQDMDHENMFWYRQDPGLGLRLIYFSYDVKMKEKGDIPEGYSVSREKKERFSLILESASTNQTSMYLCASSTPAGTGAYEQYFGPGTRLTVT.

A remark on this clone: Other DNA sequences in the same sample also yield this CDR3. The gene calls are TRBV15 and TRBJ1-2; possibly TRBD1 for D (6 bases). Germline CDR1 LNHNV, CDR2 YYDKDF (reference sequence). The ends were cut back, 0 bases at V and 2 bases at J, with 7 bases in the middle. This CDR3 has 14 residues. The CDR3 is CATSRDRGNYGYTF. DNA of the CDR3: TGTGCCACCAGCAGAGATAGGGGGAACTATGGCTACACCTTC.